This T cell receptor beta chain was sequenced during a study of blood T cell repertoires in COVID-19. Trimming removed 3 bases from V and 8 bases from J, with 13 bases in between. CDR3 length equals 13 residues. The germline V gene encodes CDR1 SEHNR and CDR2 FQNEAQ (reference sequence). Clinical history as reported by participants underpinned cohort assignment. TCRdb's copy holds only in-frame clones and misses some; the assay was immunoSEQ multiplex PCR. Here the sample spans roughly 74,000 clones, around 88% being singletons. The chain carries TRBV7-9 and TRBJ1-2; D is uncertain. The sequence derives from a woman between 50 and 59 years old with acute COVID-19. Sequenced: PBMCs or T cells enriched from blood (not recorded which). The CDR3 nucleotides read TGTGCCAGCAGCTTTTCGACTGATGGGGGCTACACCTTC. Translating it yields CASSFSTDGGYTF.